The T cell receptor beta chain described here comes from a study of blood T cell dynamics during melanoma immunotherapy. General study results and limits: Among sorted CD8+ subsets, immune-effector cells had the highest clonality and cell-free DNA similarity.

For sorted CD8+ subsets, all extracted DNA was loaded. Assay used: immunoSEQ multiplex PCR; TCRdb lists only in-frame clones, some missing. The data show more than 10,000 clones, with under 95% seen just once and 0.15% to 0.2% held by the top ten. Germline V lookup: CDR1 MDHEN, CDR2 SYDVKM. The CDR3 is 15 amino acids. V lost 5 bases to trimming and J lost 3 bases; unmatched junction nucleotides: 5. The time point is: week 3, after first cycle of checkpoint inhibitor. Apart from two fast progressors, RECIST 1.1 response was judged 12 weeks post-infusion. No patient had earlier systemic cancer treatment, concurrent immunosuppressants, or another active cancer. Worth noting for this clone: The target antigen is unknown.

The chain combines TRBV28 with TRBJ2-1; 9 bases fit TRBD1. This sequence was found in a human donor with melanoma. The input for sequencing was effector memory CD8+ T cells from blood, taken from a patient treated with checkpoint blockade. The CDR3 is CASSVGQGHYNEQFF. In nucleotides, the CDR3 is TGTGCCAGCAGTGTGGGACAGGGACACTACAATGAGCAGTTCTTC.